Listed here are 5 T cell receptor beta chains from one sample, sequenced in a study of beta chain features in type 1 diabetes. Regarding the study as a whole: Researchers report that Type 1 diabetes patients had moderately but significantly shorter TCRB CDR3s across all four CD4+ subsets.

These receptors have no identified antigens. Every isolated RNA sample was fully reverse transcribed, so sequencing captured expressed TCRB transcripts. Produced via immunoSEQ multiplex PCR; TCRdb's table is partial and in-frame only. The repertoire holds 500,000 to 800,000 clones, with about an eighth as singletons. Sequences were obtained from naive CD4+ T cells from blood. All receptors derive from a man aged 25-45 years with type 1 diabetes.

This clone was observed a few times. This chain links TRBV9 with TRBJ2-2; TRBD2 matches at 11 bases. CDR3 length: 15 amino acids. CDR1 SGDLS and CDR2 YYNGEE come from the germline V gene. J was trimmed by 4 bases and V by 3 bases; bases with no gene match: 2. The CDR3, as DNA: TGTGCCAGCAGCGCAGGACTAGCGGGCACCGGGGAGCTGTTTTTT. Its translation is CASSAGLAGTGELFF.

This rearrangement joins TRBV2 to TRBJ1-2; TRBD1 might be the D (5 bases). This CDR3 is 13 amino acids long. V lost 4 bases, J lost 3 bases, and 9 bases lay in between. CDR1 and CDR2 (germline): SNHLY, FYNNEI. CDR3 amino acids: CASSVRDDYGYTF. CDR3 nucleotide sequence: TGTGCCAGCAGTGTTCGGGACGACTATGGCTACACCTTC.

The chain employs TRBV9 and TRBJ1-4; D perhaps matches TRBD1 (5 bases). Germline CDR1 reads SGDLS; CDR2 reads YYNGEE. The CDR3 contains 16 residues. V shed 0 bases and J shed 8 bases, with 17 bases lying between them. DNA for the CDR3: TGTGCCAGCAGCGTAGGGGGGTCAGCGGCATGGGAAAAACTGTTTTTT. Encoded protein: CASSVGGSAAWEKLFF.

This chain joins TRBV9 and TRBJ2-3; possible D gene TRBD2, 5 bases. This CDR3 is 16 amino acids long. Germline lookup yields CDR1 SGDLS and CDR2 YYNGEE. Trimming took 0 bases from V and 0 from J, leaving 11 bases between them. The CDR3 region is CASSVGSGYSTDTQYF. The CDR3 DNA follows: TGTGCCAGCAGCGTAGGGAGCGGTTATAGCACAGATACGCAGTATTTT.

This chain connects TRBV5-4 to TRBJ1-2; no clear D gene. Germline loops: CDR1 SGHNT, CDR2 YYREEE (reference sequence). V was trimmed by 1 base and J by 0 bases, leaving 7 bases between them. The CDR3 consists of 14 residues. CDR3 nucleotide sequence: TGTGCCAGCAGCTTGCCAGTGGCTAACTATGGCTACACCTTC. This translates into CASSLPVANYGYTF. The complete variable domain, with remaining parts taken from reference TRBV5-4 and TRBJ1-2, reads ETGVTQSPTHLIKTRGQQVTLRCSSQSGHNTVSWYQQALGQGPQFIFQYYREEENGRGNFPPRFSGLQFPNYSSELNVNALELDDSALYLCASSLPVANYGYTFGSGTRLTVV.